The 25 T cell receptor beta chains reported below all come from one sample, sequenced in a study of OX40 agonist ivuxolimab in advanced cancers. TCRdb keeps only in-frame clones here, not all; method: immunoSEQ multiplex PCR. The sample holds about 49,000 clones, 65% to 90% seen once. Source: CD4+ or CD8+ T cells sorted from blood, taken in a trial of the OX40 agonist ivuxolimab. The source of these receptors is an adult with an advanced solid tumor such as melanoma, head and neck, liver or kidney cancer.

The V call is TRBV5-4, the J call TRBJ2-7; D is possibly TRBD2 (5 bases). The CDR3 sequence is 15 residues long. CDR1 and CDR2 from the germline V gene are SGHNT and YYREEE (reference sequence). V gave up 3 bases and J gave up 0 bases, with 13 bases separating them. CDR3 in DNA: TGTGCCAGCAGCTCGGGCGGGCCCAGCTCCTACGAGCAGTACTTC. It is translated as CASSSGGPSSYEQYF. Combining the CDR3 with reference TRBV5-4 and TRBJ2-7 gives the whole variable domain ETGVTQSPTHLIKTRGQQVTLRCSSQSGHNTVSWYQQALGQGPQFIFQYYREEENGRGNFPPRFSGLQFPNYSSELNVNALELDDSALYLCASSSGGPSSYEQYFGPGTRLTVT.

This chain links TRBV29-1 with TRBJ2-1; the D gene could be TRBD1 or TRBD2 (5 bases each). The germline CDR1 and CDR2 sequences are SQVTM and ANQGSEA. V lost 6 bases and J 5 bases, leaving 20 bases between the germline ends. The CDR3 is 15 amino acids. The CDR3 DNA is TGCAGCGTGGCGGGTGGGACCAAACTTAACAATGAGCAGTTCTTC. Its translation is CSVAGGTKLNNEQFF.

The chain couples TRBV11-3 to TRBJ2-7; the D is unclear. Germline CDR1 is SGHNT and CDR2 is YENEEA. This CDR3 has 18 residues. The germline V and J ends were trimmed by 1 base and 2 bases, with 21 bases remaining between them. Written as DNA, the CDR3 is TGTGCCAGCAGCTTAGGAGCCGGCCTGGTGGCGGATACCTACGAGCAGTACTTC. It translates to CASSLGAGLVADTYEQYF.

A note on this clone: The germline gene is not matched at one end of the junction; a read error may be the cause. The J gene is TRBJ2-3, the V gene TRBV5-4; 9 bases agree with TRBD1. In germline, CDR1 is SGHNT, CDR2 YYREEE (reference sequence). The CDR3 has 11 residues. CDR3 nucleotide sequence: TGTGCCAGCAGCTGGGGGACAGGGCATTCTTTT. Translated, it gives CASSWGTGHSF.

The chain joins TRBV27 to TRBJ2-1; unclear D gene. Trimming removed 4 bases at V and 3 bases at J, with 4 bases between. This CDR3 comprises 12 residues. CDR1 and CDR2 from the germline V gene are MNHEY and SMNVEV (reference sequence). The DNA for the CDR3 is TGTGCCAGCAGTTCATACTACAATGAGCAGTTCTTC. It translates to CASSSYYNEQFF.

The chain recombines TRBV6-5 with TRBJ1-1; D perhaps matches TRBD1 (6 bases). There are 14 residues in the CDR3. Between the trimmed V and J ends, which lost 6 bases and 0 bases, there was a span of 11 bases. Germline CDR1 and CDR2: MNHEY and SVGAGI. CDR3 in DNA: TGTGCCAGCAGGCGACAGGATATGAACACTGAAGCTTTCTTT. Translated, it gives CASRRQDMNTEAFF.

The rearrangement joins TRBV4-3 to TRBJ2-3; D is uncertain. Trimming cost V 0 bases and J 4 bases, with 5 bases left between them. The CDR3 loop spans 13 amino acids. Germline V gene sequence: CDR1 LGHNA, CDR2 YSLEER. CDR3 sequence (DNA): TGCGCCAGCAGCCAAGACTGGTCAGATACGCAGTATTTT. Protein: CASSQDWSDTQYF.

The CDR3 DNA follows: TGTGCCAGCAGCTTAGGGACCCCCACTGAAGCTTTCTTT. Residues: CASSLGTPTEAFF. The rearrangement links TRBV7-9 to TRBJ1-1; D not certain. The germline CDR1 and CDR2 sequences are SEHNR and FQNEAQ (reference sequence). Trimming shortened V by 1 base and J by 4 bases, and 7 bases separated the two germline ends. The CDR3 runs 13 residues.

The rearrangement uses TRBV6-5 and TRBJ2-7; 11 bases fit TRBD1. Germline loops: CDR1 MNHEY, CDR2 SVGAGI. The CDR3 has 15 residues. The V and J ends lost 7 bases and 4 bases, in that order; junction bases with no gene match: 9. CDR3 residues: CASNKPGQGVYEQYF. CDR3 DNA sequence: TGTGCCAGCAATAAACCGGGACAGGGGGTTTACGAGCAGTACTTC.

This sequence joins TRBV28 and TRBJ2-1, with TRBD2 matching 8 bases. Germline values: CDR1 MDHEN, CDR2 SYDVKM. The ends lost 5 bases at V and 4 bases at J; junction bases unmatched: 10. This CDR3 is 16 amino acids long. CDR3 loop: CASSLGLARLYNEQFF. The CDR3 region has the DNA TGTGCCAGCAGTCTCGGACTAGCCCGCTTATACAATGAGCAGTTCTTC.

The sample holds a few counts of this clone. V and J are TRBV4-3 and TRBJ1-4; 10 bases are shared with TRBD1. This CDR3 contains 12 residues. V lost 3 bases, J lost 15 bases, and 4 bases stayed unmatched. Germline loops: CDR1 LGHNA, CDR2 YSLEER. The CDR3 nucleotides are TGCGCCAGCAGCCAGGGACAGGGGAAATTGTTTTTT. It encodes CASSQGQGKLFF.

The V call is TRBV4-3, the J call TRBJ2-1, with D possibly matching TRBD2 (6 bases). Trimming left V 5 bases short and J 8 bases short, with 16 bases between. The CDR3 totals 14 residues. The V gene's germline CDR1 is LGHNA and CDR2 YSLEER. CDR3 sequence: CASSFTTSPDEQFF. Here the CDR3 DNA reads TGCGCCAGCAGCTTTACGACTAGTCCTGATGAGCAGTTCTTC.

This sequence joins TRBV28 and TRBJ1-5; TRBD1 aligns across 7 bases. The CDR3 spans 16 residues. Trimming cost V 4 bases and J 3 bases; bases outside gene matches: 9. Germline V gives CDR1 MDHEN, CDR2 SYDVKM. CDR3 region: CASSSWTGDTNQPQHF. The CDR3, as DNA: TGTGCCAGCAGTTCTTGGACAGGAGACACCAATCAGCCCCAGCATTTT. The variable domain in full, with the rest retrieved from reference TRBV28 and TRBJ1-5, is DVKVTQSSRYLVKRTGEKVFLECVQDMDHENMFWYRQDPGLGLRLIYFSYDVKMKEKGDIPEGYSVSREKKERFSLILESASTNQTSMYLCASSSWTGDTNQPQHFGDGTRLSIL.

The genes are TRBV6-4 and TRBJ1-2, with D perhaps matching TRBD1 (6 bases). Germline V gives CDR1 MRHNA, CDR2 SNTAGT. There are 15 residues in the CDR3. Trimming pared 6 bases from V and 6 bases from J, leaving 20 bases between. The CDR3 DNA reads TGTGCCAGCAGCCCCTCGTGGGGGCTTTTGGATGGCTACACCTTC. Protein sequence: CASSPSWGLLDGYTF.

This clone appeared a few times. The J gene is TRBJ1-5, the V gene TRBV27, with 7 positions matching TRBD1. CDR1 and CDR2 from the germline V gene are MNHEY and SMNVEV (reference sequence). V was clipped by 4 bases and J by 2 bases; unmatched bases: 5. CDR3 length equals 15 residues. CDR3 coding DNA: TGTGCCAGCAGTTCGGCAGGGGGTGGCAATCAGCCCCAGCATTTT. Protein: CASSSAGGGNQPQHF.

This clone was found a few times. This chain links TRBV28 with TRBJ2-2; D is tentatively TRBD1 or TRBD2 (5 bases each). The V end lost 1 base, the J end lost 0 bases, and 15 bases lay between the germline ends. This CDR3 contains 18 residues. The V gene's germline CDR1 is MDHEN and CDR2 SYDVKM. The CDR3 loop reads CASSLSDIGNANTGELFF. The CDR3 nucleotides read TGTGCCAGCAGTTTATCGGACATCGGGAATGCGAACACCGGGGAGCTGTTTTTT.

The chain carries TRBV6-5 and TRBJ2-7; D call uncertain. V shed 2 bases and J shed 4 bases, with 9 bases lying between them. The CDR3 runs 13 residues. The germline V gene encodes CDR1 MNHEY and CDR2 SVGAGI. CDR3 in amino acids: CASSYDPGYEQYF. The CDR3 nucleotides are TGTGCCAGCAGTTACGACCCCGGTTACGAGCAGTACTTC.

This clone was observed a few times. The rearrangement joins TRBV28 to TRBJ2-1, with 7 bases that match TRBD2. The CDR3 length is 14 residues. Germline V gives CDR1 MDHEN, CDR2 SYDVKM. J lost 4 bases, V lost 6 bases, and 6 bases had no gene match. The CDR3 coding sequence is TGTGCCAGCAGCGGGCGGGAGTCGTACAATGAGCAGTTCTTC. Protein product: CASSGRESYNEQFF. The whole variable domain, remainder taken from reference TRBV28 and TRBJ2-1, is DVKVTQSSRYLVKRTGEKVFLECVQDMDHENMFWYRQDPGLGLRLIYFSYDVKMKEKGDIPEGYSVSREKKERFSLILESASTNQTSMYLCASSGRESYNEQFFGPGTRLTVL.

This clone showed up just a few times. The chain has TRBV7-9 and TRBJ1-1; D gene uncertain. CDR3 length equals 14 residues. Trimming removed 2 bases at V and 1 base at J, with 8 bases between. Germline loops: CDR1 SEHNR, CDR2 FQNEAQ (reference sequence). DNA of the CDR3: TGTGCCAGCAGCTTATTGGGGAGGAACACTGAAGCTTTCTTT. This translates into CASSLLGRNTEAFF.

The chain employs TRBV29-1 and TRBJ2-1; tentative D call: TRBD1 (6 bases). The CDR3 runs 17 residues. V gave up 0 bases and J gave up 1 base, with 16 bases separating them. Germline CDR1 SQVTM, CDR2 ANQGSEA. This CDR3 reads CSVEDLDRQDSYNEQFF. CDR3 DNA: TGCAGCGTTGAAGACCTAGACAGGCAGGATTCCTACAATGAGCAGTTCTTC.

The genes are TRBV4-1 and TRBJ2-7; 7 bases map to TRBD2. The CDR3 is 15 residues long. The V and J ends lost 0 bases and 4 bases, in that order; junction bases with no gene match: 6. CDR1 is MGHRA and CDR2 is YSYEKL in the germline V gene. CDR3 nucleotide sequence: TGCGCCAGCAGCCAAGAGTCTAGCGGAATTTACGAGCAGTACTTC. It translates to CASSQESSGIYEQYF.

The CDR3 protein is CASSPGQGKVYEQYF. The CDR3 DNA reads as TGTGCCAGCAGCCCGGGACAGGGGAAGGTGTACGAGCAGTACTTC. This chain uses TRBV7-9 with TRBJ2-7; 10 nucleotides align to TRBD1. The ends lost 5 bases at V and 4 bases at J; junction bases unmatched: 8. The CDR3 totals 15 residues. Germline loops: CDR1 SEHNR, CDR2 FQNEAQ (reference sequence).

This clone was recorded a few times. The chain uses TRBV7-6 and TRBJ2-1; 8 nucleotides line up with TRBD2. The CDR3 spans 16 residues. The germline V gene has CDR1 SGHVS and CDR2 FNYEAQ. Trimming at V came to 4 bases and at J to 7 bases, leaving 12 bases not matched to a gene. In nucleotides, the CDR3 is TGTGCCAGCAGCTCCCTCAGCGGGGGCTTCTCGAATGAGCAGTTCTTC. Protein sequence: CASSSLSGGFSNEQFF.

The rearrangement links TRBV11-3 to TRBJ1-1; D perhaps matches TRBD1 (5 bases). The germline V gene encodes CDR1 SGHNT and CDR2 YENEEA. This CDR3 region has 14 residues. Trimming cost V 5 bases and J 6 bases, with 16 bases left between them. DNA for the CDR3: TGTGCCAGCAGCAAACGGGGCAGATTTTCTGAAGCTTTCTTT. Translating it yields CASSKRGRFSEAFF.

Only a few counts were recorded for this clone. J is TRBJ2-7 and V is TRBV6-1; D may match TRBD1 or TRBD2 (5 bases each). The germline gives CDR1 MNHNS, CDR2 SASEGT. V gave up 6 bases and J gave up 6 bases, with 18 bases separating them. The CDR3 extends over 14 amino acids. CDR3 sequence: CASSGTPGPLEQYF. The CDR3 nucleotides are TGTGCCAGCAGCGGAACCCCGGGGCCTCTCGAGCAGTACTTC.